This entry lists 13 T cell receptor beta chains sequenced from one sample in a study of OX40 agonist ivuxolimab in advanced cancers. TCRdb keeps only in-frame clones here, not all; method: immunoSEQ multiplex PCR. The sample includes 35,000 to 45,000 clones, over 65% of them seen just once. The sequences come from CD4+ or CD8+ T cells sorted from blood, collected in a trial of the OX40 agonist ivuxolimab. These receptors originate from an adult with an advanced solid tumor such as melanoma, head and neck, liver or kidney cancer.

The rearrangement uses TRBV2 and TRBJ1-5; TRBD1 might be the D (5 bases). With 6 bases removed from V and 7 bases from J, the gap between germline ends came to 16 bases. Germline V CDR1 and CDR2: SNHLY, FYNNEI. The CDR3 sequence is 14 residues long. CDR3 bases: TGTGCCAGCAGGATGGGGGACGTTAGCCAGCCCCAGCATTTT. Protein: CASRMGDVSQPQHF.

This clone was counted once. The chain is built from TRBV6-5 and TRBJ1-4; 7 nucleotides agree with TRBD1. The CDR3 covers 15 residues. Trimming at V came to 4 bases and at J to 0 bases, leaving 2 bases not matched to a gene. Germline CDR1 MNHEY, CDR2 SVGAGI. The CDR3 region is CASSLQGSTNEKLFF. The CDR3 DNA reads TGTGCCAGCAGTTTACAGGGGTCAACTAATGAAAAACTGTTTTTT.

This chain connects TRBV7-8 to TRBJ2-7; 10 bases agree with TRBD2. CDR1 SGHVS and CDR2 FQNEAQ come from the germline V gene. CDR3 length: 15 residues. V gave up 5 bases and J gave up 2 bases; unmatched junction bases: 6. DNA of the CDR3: TGTGCCAGCAGCATACGGACTAGCGGAACCTACGAGCAGTACTTC. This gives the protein CASSIRTSGTYEQYF.

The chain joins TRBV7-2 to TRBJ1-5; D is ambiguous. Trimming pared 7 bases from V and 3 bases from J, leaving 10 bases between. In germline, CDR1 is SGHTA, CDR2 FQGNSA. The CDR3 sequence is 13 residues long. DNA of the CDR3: TGTGCCAGCAAACGAGGGCACAATCAGCCCCAGCATTTT. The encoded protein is CASKRGHNQPQHF.

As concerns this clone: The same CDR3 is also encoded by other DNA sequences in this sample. CDR3 DNA sequence: TGCGCCAGCAGTCAAATTCCTAACAATGAGCAGTTCTTC. Protein product: CASSQIPNNEQFF. The chain carries TRBV4-3 and TRBJ2-1; D not certain. CDR1 and CDR2 (germline): LGHNA, YSLEER. V gave up 6 bases and J gave up 5 bases, with 11 bases separating them. CDR3 length: 13 amino acids.

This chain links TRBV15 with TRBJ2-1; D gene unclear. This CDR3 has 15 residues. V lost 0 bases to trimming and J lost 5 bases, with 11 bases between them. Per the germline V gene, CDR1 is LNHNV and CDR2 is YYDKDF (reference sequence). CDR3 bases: TGTGCCACCAGCAGAGATAGGGTGGGAAACAATGAGCAGTTCTTC. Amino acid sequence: CATSRDRVGNNEQFF.

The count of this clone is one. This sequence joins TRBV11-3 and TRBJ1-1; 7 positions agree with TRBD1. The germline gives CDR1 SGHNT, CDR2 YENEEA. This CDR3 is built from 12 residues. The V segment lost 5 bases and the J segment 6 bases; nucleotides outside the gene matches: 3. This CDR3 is CASSTTGAEAFF. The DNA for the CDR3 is TGTGCCAGCAGCACTACAGGGGCTGAAGCTTTCTTT.

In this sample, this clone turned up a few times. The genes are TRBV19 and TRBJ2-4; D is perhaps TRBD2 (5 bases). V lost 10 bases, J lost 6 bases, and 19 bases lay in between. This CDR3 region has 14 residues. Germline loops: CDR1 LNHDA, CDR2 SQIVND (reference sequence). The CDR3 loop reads CATSSPARGNIQYF. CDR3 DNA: TGTGCCACCTCCTCCCCAGCTCGGGGAAACATTCAGTACTTC.

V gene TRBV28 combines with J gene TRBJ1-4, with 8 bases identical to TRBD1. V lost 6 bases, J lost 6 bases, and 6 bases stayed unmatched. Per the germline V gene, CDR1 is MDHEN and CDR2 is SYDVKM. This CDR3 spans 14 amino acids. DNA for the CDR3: TGTGCCAGCAGCCCTTTGGACAGGGATGAAAAACTGTTTTTT. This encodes CASSPLDRDEKLFF.

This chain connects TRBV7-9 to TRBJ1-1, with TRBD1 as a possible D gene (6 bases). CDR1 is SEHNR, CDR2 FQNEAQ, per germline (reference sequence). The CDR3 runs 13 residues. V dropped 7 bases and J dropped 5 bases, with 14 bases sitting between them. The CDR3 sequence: CASTMLGGTEAFF. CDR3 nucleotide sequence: TGTGCCAGCACAATGTTAGGGGGGACTGAAGCTTTCTTT.

The CDR3 loop is CASATGGTGELFF. CDR3 in DNA: TGTGCCAGCGCAACAGGGGGGACCGGGGAGCTGTTTTTT. The V call is TRBV28, the J call TRBJ2-2, with 8 bases that match TRBD1. Per the germline V gene, CDR1 is MDHEN and CDR2 is SYDVKM. The CDR3 has 13 residues. The V and J ends lost 8 bases and 5 bases, in that order; junction bases with no gene match: 4. Based on the CDR3 plus reference TRBV28 and TRBJ2-2, the full variable domain is DVKVTQSSRYLVKRTGEKVFLECVQDMDHENMFWYRQDPGLGLRLIYFSYDVKMKEKGDIPEGYSVSREKKERFSLILESASTNQTSMYLCASATGGTGELFFGEGSRLTVL.

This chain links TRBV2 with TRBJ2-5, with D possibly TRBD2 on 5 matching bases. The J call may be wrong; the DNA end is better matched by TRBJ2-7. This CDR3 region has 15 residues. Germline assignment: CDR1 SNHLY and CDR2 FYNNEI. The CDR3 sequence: CASHLGGLSSYEQYF. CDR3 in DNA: TGTGCCAGCCATCTGGGCGGGCTGAGCTCCTACGAGCAGTACTTC.

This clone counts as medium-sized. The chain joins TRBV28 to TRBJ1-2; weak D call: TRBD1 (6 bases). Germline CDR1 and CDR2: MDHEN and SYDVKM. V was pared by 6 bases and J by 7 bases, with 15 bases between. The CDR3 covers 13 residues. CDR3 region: CASRGTRVSGYTF. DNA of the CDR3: TGTGCCAGCAGAGGGACAAGGGTGAGTGGCTACACCTTC.